Listed below are T cell receptor beta chains from one sample, sequenced in a study of shared clonotypes between healthy human individuals. The data were produced by immunoSEQ multiplex PCR, yet TCRdb's version contains in-frame clones alone and is incomplete. The repertoire holds around 2,000,000 clones, with about 92% as singletons. Sequenced input: naive CD8+ T cells from PBMCs. The receptors originated from a man aged 18 to 29 in good health. Some clones in this sample may be carry-over from other donors' samples. Both conserved end residues are part of each CDR3. A D gene is named only where the DNA matches it firmly. Part of the rows lack a size; the others show once, few, many or a class for expanded clones.

d_gene,v_gene,abundance,j_gene,CDR3nt,CDR3aa
TRBD1,TRBV4-1,.,TRBJ2-7,TGCGCCAGCAGCCAAGATCGGGGGACAGGGGCCAACGAGCAGTACTTC,CASSQDRGTGANEQYF
.,TRBV5-4,.,TRBJ2-1,TGTGCCAGCAGCTCCGAGGGGGAGGGTGACAATGAGCAGTTCTTC,CASSSEGEGDNEQFF
.,TRBV5-8,.,TRBJ2-7,TGTGCCAGCAGCTTGCGAGGGAACCACGAGCAGTACTTC,CASSLRGNHEQYF
TRBD2,TRBV28,.,TRBJ2-7,TGTGCCAGCAGTTTTACTAGCGATTACTCATTCTACGAGCAGTACTTC,CASSFTSDYSFYEQYF
TRBD2,TRBV10-3,.,TRBJ2-5,TGTGCCATCAGTGGCGGCGGGGGGGCGAAAGAGACCCAGTACTTC,CAISGGGGAKETQYF
.,TRBV5-6,.,TRBJ1-4,TGTGCCAGCAGCTTGCTGGACAAGAATGAAAAACTGTTTTTT,CASSLLDKNEKLFF
.,TRBV13,once,TRBJ2-3,TGTGCCAGCAGCTTATTTTCAGATACGCAGTATTTT,CASSLFSDTQYF
TRBD2,TRBV7-9,.,TRBJ2-1,TGTGCCAGCAGCTTACCGGGACTAGGGGGTTTGGATGAGCAGTTCTTC,CASSLPGLGGLDEQFF
TRBD2,TRBV10-1,.,TRBJ2-7,TGCGCCAACACACTAGCGGGAGCATCCTACGAGCAGTACTTC,CANTLAGASYEQYF
TRBD2,TRBV27,.,TRBJ2-1,TGTGCCAGCAGTTTCCCAGCGGGGGGCACCTCCTACAATGAGCAGTTCTTC,CASSFPAGGTSYNEQFF
TRBD1,TRBV6-1,.,TRBJ1-2,TGTGCCAGCAGTGTCTGGGACAGGAACCGACTTTATGGCTACACCTTC,CASSVWDRNRLYGYTF
.,TRBV28,.,TRBJ2-3,TGTGCCAGCAGTCCCTGGACCTCCTCCGGTACAGATACGCAGTATTTT,CASSPWTSSGTDTQYF
TRBD1,TRBV7-9,.,TRBJ2-7,TGTGCCAGCAGCTTAGGGCAGGGGGTCTACGAGCAGTACTTC,CASSLGQGVYEQYF
TRBD2,TRBV27,.,TRBJ2-1,TGTGCCAGCAGTTTATCTGTTAGCGGGAGGAGTGAGCAGTTCTTC,CASSLSVSGRSEQFF
TRBD1,TRBV2,.,TRBJ2-3,TGTGCCAGAAGCCACCGGGACAGGGACACAGATACGCAGTATTTT,CARSHRDRDTDTQYF
TRBD1,TRBV6-4,.,TRBJ1-1,TGTGCCAGCAGACCTGACAGGGGGGGATCAGCTTTCTTT,CASRPDRGGSAFF
.,TRBV7-9,.,TRBJ2-6,TGTGCCAGTTCAGAGGCGTCTGGGGCCAACGTCCTGACTTTC,CASSEASGANVLTF
.,TRBV27,once,TRBJ2-3,TGTGCCAGCAGTCTACGGGGGGCGGTAGATACGCAGTATTTT,CASSLRGAVDTQYF
TRBD2,TRBV7-9,once,TRBJ2-5,TGTGCCAGCAGCGTAACTAGCGCGCAAGAGACCCAGTACTTC,CASSVTSAQETQYF
.,TRBV14,.,TRBJ2-1,TGTGCCAGCAGCCAAGTACTCGGCAATGAGCAGTTCTTC,CASSQVLGNEQFF
.,TRBV28,.,TRBJ2-7,TGTGCCAGCAGTTTACGGCCTGAACTGGGCTACGAGCAGTACTTC,CASSLRPELGYEQYF
.,TRBV14,.,TRBJ2-7,TGTGCCAGCAGCCAAACATTCGGGGAGAATACCTACGAGCAGTACTTC,CASSQTFGENTYEQYF
.,TRBV7-6,.,TRBJ2-1,TGTGCCAGCAAGGGGGGAGGTAATGAGCAGTTCTTC,CASKGGGNEQFF
.,TRBV6-6,.,TRBJ2-2,TGTGCCAGCAAGCCGGGAAGGGGCACCGGGGAGCTGTTTTTT,CASKPGRGTGELFF
TRBD1,TRBV6-6,.,TRBJ2-7,TGTGCCAGCAGTTCTGACAGGGGGCGGCTGCACTTC,CASSSDRGRLHF
TRBD1,TRBV28,once,TRBJ2-3,TGTGCCAGCAGCGGACGGGCAGGGGGTTTAACAGATACGCAGTATTTT,CASSGRAGGLTDTQYF
TRBD1,TRBV29-1,.,TRBJ1-4,TGCAGCGTTGCAGGGGGCACTAATGAAAAACTGTTTTTT,CSVAGGTNEKLFF
TRBD1,TRBV29-1,.,TRBJ1-2,TGCAGCGTCAAATATGACAGGGGGCCCGGCTACACCTTC,CSVKYDRGPGYTF
TRBD2,TRBV28,.,TRBJ2-3,TGTGCCAGCAGTTTACCCACTAGCGGAGGCACAGATACGCAGTATTTT,CASSLPTSGGTDTQYF
.,TRBV25-1,.,TRBJ1-4,TGTGCCAGCAGTGAACGGTATAATGAAAAACTGTTTTTT,CASSERYNEKLFF
.,TRBV27,once,TRBJ1-5,TGTGCCAGCAGTTTATTAGGGGGGGGGCAGCCCCAGCATTTT,CASSLLGGGQPQHF
.,TRBV9,.,TRBJ2-7,TGTGCCAGCAGCGTTTCAGGGGGGGACGAGCAGTACTTC,CASSVSGGDEQYF
TRBD1,TRBV29-1,.,TRBJ1-2,TGCAGCGTCAGACAGGGCGGATATGGCTACACCTTC,CSVRQGGYGYTF